This TCR beta chain was documented in a study of PD-L1 blockade in urothelial cancer. Between 1 and 8 samples, pretreatment and on-treatment, were given by each patient. V shed 3 bases and J 5 bases; nucleotides not matched to a gene: 7. CDR1 and CDR2 from the germline V gene are KGHSH and LQKENI. This CDR3 spans 16 amino acids. Only in-frame clones appear in the TCRdb table, and some are missing; sequencing was by immunoSEQ multiplex PCR. Of tens of thousands of clones listed, approximately 80% are singletons. This chain links TRBV18 with TRBJ1-1; 12 bases fit TRBD1. The origin of this receptor is an older man with urothelial cancer. The specimen comprised PBMCs, sampled around atezolizumab (anti-PD-L1) treatment. CDR3 sequence reads: CASSPGTGGPYTEAFF. DNA for the CDR3: TGTGCCAGCTCACCCGGGACAGGGGGCCCCTATACTGAAGCTTTCTTT.